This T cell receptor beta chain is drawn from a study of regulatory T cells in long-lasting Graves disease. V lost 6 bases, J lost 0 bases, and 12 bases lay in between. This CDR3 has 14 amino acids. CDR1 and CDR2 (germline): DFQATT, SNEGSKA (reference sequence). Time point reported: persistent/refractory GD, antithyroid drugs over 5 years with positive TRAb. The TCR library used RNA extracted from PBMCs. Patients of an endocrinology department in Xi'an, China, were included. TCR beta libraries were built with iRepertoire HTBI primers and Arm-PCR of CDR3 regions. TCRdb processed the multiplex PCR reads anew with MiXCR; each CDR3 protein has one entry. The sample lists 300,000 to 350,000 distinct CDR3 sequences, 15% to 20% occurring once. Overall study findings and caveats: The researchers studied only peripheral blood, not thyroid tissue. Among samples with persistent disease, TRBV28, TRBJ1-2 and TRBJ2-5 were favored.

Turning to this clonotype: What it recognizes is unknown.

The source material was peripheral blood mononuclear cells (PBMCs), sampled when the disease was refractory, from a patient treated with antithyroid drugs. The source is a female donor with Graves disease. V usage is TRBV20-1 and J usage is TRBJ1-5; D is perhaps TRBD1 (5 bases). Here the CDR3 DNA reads TGCAGTGCCAGTGGGGCAGCTAGCAATCAGCCCCAGCATTTT. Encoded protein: CSASGAASNQPQHF.